The clone carrying this T cell receptor (beta chain) was counted many times. Its antigen remains unknown. This entry comes from a study of T-cell reconstitution after alpha-beta-depleted transplantation in children. Study conclusions and caveats: Fresh T-cell production supplied most of the T-cell counts and diversity seen one year after transplant.

With V trimmed by 4 bases and J by 2 bases, 6 bases remained unmatched. Per germline, CDR1 SGHKS and CDR2 YYEKEE (reference sequence). The CDR3 contains 14 residues. Construction of the TCRbeta library involved unique molecular identifiers. MiXCR, applied by TCRdb to the PCR reads, yields one record per CDR3 protein. Among some 200,000 distinct CDR3 sequences, about 6.6% were seen once, and the ten largest hold approximately 5.7%. The V call is TRBV5-5, the J call TRBJ2-7; 7 bases align to TRBD1. The receptor comes from a boy younger than 10 with acute lymphoblastic leukemia, due to receive a stem cell transplant. This specimen consisted of PBMCs, obtained before TCRalphabeta/CD19-depleted stem cell transplant. DNA for the CDR3: TGTGCCAGCAGCGGAGGACAGGCCGCCTACGAGCAGTACTTC. Its translation: CASSGGQAAYEQYF.